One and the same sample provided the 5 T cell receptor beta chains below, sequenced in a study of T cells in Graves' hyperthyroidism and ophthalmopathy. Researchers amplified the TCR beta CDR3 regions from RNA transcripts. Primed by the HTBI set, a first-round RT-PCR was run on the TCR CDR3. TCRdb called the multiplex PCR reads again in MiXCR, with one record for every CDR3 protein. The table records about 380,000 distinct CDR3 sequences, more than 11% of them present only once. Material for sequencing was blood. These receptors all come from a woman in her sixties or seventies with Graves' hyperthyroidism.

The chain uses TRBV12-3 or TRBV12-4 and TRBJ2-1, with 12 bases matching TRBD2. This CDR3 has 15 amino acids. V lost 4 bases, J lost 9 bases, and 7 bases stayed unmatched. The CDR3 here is CASSSTSGSYGEQFF. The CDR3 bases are TGTGCCAGCAGTTCGACTAGCGGGAGCTACGGTGAGCAGTTCTTC.

The CDR3 protein is CASSYLGGSHYEQYF. In DNA, the CDR3 is TGTGCCAGCAGTTACCTTGGTGGGTCCCATTACGAGCAGTACTTC. This rearrangement joins TRBV6-2 or TRBV6-3 to TRBJ2-7; D is uncertain. CDR1 is MNHEY, CDR2 SVGEGT, per germline. The V gene lost 2 bases and the J gene lost 4 bases, with 15 bases spanning the gap. The CDR3 extends over 15 amino acids.

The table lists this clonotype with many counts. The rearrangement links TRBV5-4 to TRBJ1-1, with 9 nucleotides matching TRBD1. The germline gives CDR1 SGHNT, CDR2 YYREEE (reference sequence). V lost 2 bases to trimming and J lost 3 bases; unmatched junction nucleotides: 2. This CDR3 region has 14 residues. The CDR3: CASSLQGAHTEAFF. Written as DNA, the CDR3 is TGTGCCAGCAGCTTACAGGGGGCGCACACTGAAGCTTTCTTT.

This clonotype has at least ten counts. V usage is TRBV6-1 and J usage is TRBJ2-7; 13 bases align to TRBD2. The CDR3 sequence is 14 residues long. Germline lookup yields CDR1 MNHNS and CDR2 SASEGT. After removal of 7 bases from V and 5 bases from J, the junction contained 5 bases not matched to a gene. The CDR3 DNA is TGTGCCAGCACCGGACTAGCGGGAGTCGACGAGCAGTACTTC. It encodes CASTGLAGVDEQYF.

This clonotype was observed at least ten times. CDR3 residues: CASTRGVTDTQYF. The DNA for the CDR3 is TGTGCCAGCACCAGGGGCGTCACAGATACGCAGTATTTT. The genes are TRBV2 and TRBJ2-3; TRBD1 might be the D (6 bases). V was shortened by 7 bases and J by 2 bases, with 10 bases between the two germline ends. This CDR3 is 13 amino acids long. Germline V gene lookup returns CDR1 SNHLY and CDR2 FYNNEI.